This T cell receptor (beta chain) comes out of a study of CD8+CD57+ T cells in acquired aplastic anemia. Across the whole study: The study obtained an average of 3.2 ug of DNA from sorted CD4+ and CD8+ cells. Healthy donor CD4+ samples were sequenced to a depth that averaged approximately 10 million reads.

Study-wide points: In CD8+ cells, Simpson's diversity showed no significant difference between patients and controls. Patients shared approximately 30 CD8+ CDR3 sequences with controls.

For CDR3 and TCR beta VDJ profiling, genomic DNA was the template used. TCRdb reprocessed the reads with MiXCR, giving one entry per CDR3 protein. The sample has 190,000 or so distinct CDR3 sequences, about 59% seen once; the top ten hold less than 30%. This clonotype was detected ten times or more. Its antigen is not known. Just one base apart from a much larger clone, this may be a read error. The CDR3 loop spans 13 amino acids. V trimming: 11 bases; J trimming: 5 bases; junction bases outside the gene matches: 10. Germline V gene sequence: CDR1 ENHRY, CDR2 SYGVKD. V gene TRBV10-3 combines with J gene TRBJ2-7; 9 nucleotides agree with TRBD2. Sequences were obtained from sorted CD4+, CD8+, or CD8+CD57+ T cells (not recorded which) from PBMCs. This sequence originates from a human donor in good health. CDR3 sequence (DNA): TGTGCCCGCGGGGCGGGGGGGTATCACGAGCAGTACTTC. Amino acids: CARGAGGYHEQYF.